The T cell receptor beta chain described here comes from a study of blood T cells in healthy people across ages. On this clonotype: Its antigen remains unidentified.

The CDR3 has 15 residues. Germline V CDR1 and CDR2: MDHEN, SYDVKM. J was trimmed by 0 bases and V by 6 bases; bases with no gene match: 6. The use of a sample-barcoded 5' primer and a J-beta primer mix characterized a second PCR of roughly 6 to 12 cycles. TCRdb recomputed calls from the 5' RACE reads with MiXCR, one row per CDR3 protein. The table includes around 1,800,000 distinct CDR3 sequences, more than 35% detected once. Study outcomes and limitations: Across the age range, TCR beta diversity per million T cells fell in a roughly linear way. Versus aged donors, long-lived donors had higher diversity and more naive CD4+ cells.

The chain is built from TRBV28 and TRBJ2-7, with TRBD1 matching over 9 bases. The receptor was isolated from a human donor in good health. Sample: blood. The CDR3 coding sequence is TGTGCCAGCAGAACAGGGGGCAGGAGCTCCTACGAGCAGTACTTC. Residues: CASRTGGRSSYEQYF.